The 29 T cell receptor beta chains presented below share a single source sample, sequenced in a study of blood T cell repertoires in COVID-19. Repertoires were generated with immunoSEQ multiplex PCR, while TCRdb's copy carries only in-frame clones and drops some. The sample records about 290,000 clones, approximately 90% being singletons. The source material was peripheral blood. These receptor sequences come from a man aged 35 to 55 with acute or convalescent COVID-19.

Concerning this clone: The same CDR3 is also encoded by other DNA sequences in this sample. The genes are TRBV5-1 and TRBJ2-2; D gene ambiguous. V was cut by 0 bases and J by 1 base, with 7 bases left in between. Germline loops: CDR1 SGHRS, CDR2 YFSETQ. This CDR3 is built from 15 residues. This chain's CDR3 is CASSLGTGNTGELFF. The CDR3 DNA follows: TGCGCCAGCAGCTTGGGAACTGGGAACACCGGGGAGCTGTTTTTT.

The rearrangement links TRBV5-6 to TRBJ1-4, with 9 bases fitting TRBD1. Unmatched junction bases numbered 11, after V lost 4 bases and J lost 7 bases. Germline loops: CDR1 SGHDT, CDR2 YYEEEE. This CDR3 spans 16 amino acids. CDR3 sequence (DNA): TGTGCCAGCAGCCTAACGCCGGGACAGGGAGGTGAAAAACTGTTTTTT. Translated: CASSLTPGQGGEKLFF.

The chain is built from TRBV7-3 and TRBJ1-2; possible D gene TRBD1, 6 bases. Germline V gene sequence: CDR1 SGHTA, CDR2 FQGTGA. The CDR3 has 14 residues. The V and J ends lost 2 bases and 3 bases respectively, with 10 bases between them. The CDR3 reads CASSLLGGDYGYTF. The CDR3 DNA reads TGTGCCAGCAGCTTATTAGGGGGAGACTATGGCTACACCTTC.

This rearrangement joins TRBV6-5 to TRBJ2-7, with a possible D match to TRBD2 (6 bases). The CDR3 runs to 15 residues. The germline V gene encodes CDR1 MNHEY and CDR2 SVGAGI. The ends were cut back, 7 bases at V and 2 bases at J, with 18 bases in the middle. In DNA form, the CDR3 reads TGTGCCAGCAAGTTCGAGCGGGTGTCCCCCTACGAGCAGTACTTC. Translating it yields CASKFERVSPYEQYF.

This chain connects TRBV7-3 to TRBJ2-2; possibly TRBD2 for D (5 bases). This CDR3 comprises 13 residues. Per germline, CDR1 SGHTA and CDR2 FQGTGA. V lost 5 bases and J 6 bases, leaving 10 bases between the germline ends. The CDR3 DNA reads TGTGCCAGCAGCCAAGAGAGGGCCGGGGAGCTGTTTTTT. Its translation is CASSQERAGELFF.

V and J are TRBV10-1 and TRBJ2-7; 7 nucleotides align to TRBD1. V shed 6 bases and J 0 bases; nucleotides not matched to a gene: 8. The germline gives CDR1 WNHNN, CDR2 SYGVQD (reference sequence). This CDR3 is 15 amino acids long. The CDR3 spells CASSAGQASSYEQYF. CDR3 coding DNA: TGCGCCAGCAGCGCCGGACAGGCCAGCTCCTACGAGCAGTACTTC.

The CDR3 here is CASGSGWPGQGAGNTIYF. The CDR3 nucleotides are TGTGCTAGTGGTTCGGGATGGCCGGGACAGGGGGCGGGAAACACCATATATTTT. The gene calls are TRBV12-5 and TRBJ1-3, with TRBD1 matching 12 bases. The trim removed 4 bases at V and 4 bases at J, leaving 11 bases unmatched. Germline V gene sequence: CDR1 LGHNT, CDR2 FRNRAP. The CDR3 runs to 18 residues.

The chain couples TRBV19 to TRBJ2-6; no clear D gene. CDR1 LNHDA and CDR2 SQIVND come from the germline V gene (reference sequence). The CDR3 covers 15 residues. The V and J ends lost 3 bases and 2 bases respectively, with 8 bases between them. The DNA of the CDR3 is TGTGCCAGTAGTATTCAACATGCTGGGGCCAACGTCCTGACTTTC. Translation: CASSIQHAGANVLTF.

The chain employs TRBV7-3 and TRBJ2-7; weak D call: TRBD1 (6 bases). Trimming left V 4 bases short and J 7 bases short, with 14 bases between. The CDR3 sequence is 13 residues long. Germline assignment: CDR1 SGHTA and CDR2 FQGTGA. The CDR3 region is CASSSIPGTEQYF. The CDR3 bases are TGTGCCAGCAGCTCTATCCCCGGGACAGAGCAGTACTTC.

The chain is built from TRBV6-1 and TRBJ2-5; a weak D match, TRBD2 (7 bases). V was pared by 3 bases and J by 5 bases, with 16 bases between. The CDR3 runs 15 residues. Germline V gene data show CDR1 as MNHNS and CDR2 as SASEGT. The CDR3 coding sequence is TGTGCCAGCAGTGAGGGGCGGGGGCGCGGGGAGACCCAGTACTTC. It specifies CASSEGRGRGETQYF.

J is TRBJ2-1 and V is TRBV9, with 10 bases that match TRBD2. V trimming: 3 bases; J trimming: 4 bases; junction bases outside the gene matches: 7. Germline V gene lookup returns CDR1 SGDLS and CDR2 YYNGEE. This CDR3 has 16 residues. The CDR3 nucleotides read TGTGCCAGCAGCGCCCGTAGCGGGGGGTCTTACAATGAGCAGTTCTTC. It codes for CASSARSGGSYNEQFF.

This clone was found once. The chain combines TRBV30 with TRBJ1-2; 7 bases line up with TRBD1. The CDR3 has 14 amino acids. The germline CDR1 and CDR2 sequences are GTSNPN and SVGIG (reference sequence). V lost 8 bases to trimming and J lost 9 bases; unmatched junction nucleotides: 18. CDR3 in amino acids: CARETGTAFGSYTF. The CDR3 DNA reads as TGTGCCCGCGAAACCGGGACAGCTTTCGGTAGCTACACCTTC. Full variable domain (outside the CDR3, taken from reference TRBV30 and TRBJ1-2): SQTIHQWPATLVQPVGSPLSLECTVEGTSNPNLYWYRQAAGRGLQLLFYSVGIGQISSEVPQNLSASRPQDRQFILSSKKLLLSDSGFYLCARETGTAFGSYTFGSGTRLTVV.

This clone was seen more than once but under ten times. This chain connects TRBV7-9 to TRBJ2-1; 9 bases align to TRBD2. V shed 2 bases, J shed 2 bases, and the junction held 4 bases outside the gene matches. Germline V gene lookup returns CDR1 SEHNR and CDR2 FQNEAQ (reference sequence). The CDR3 length is 16 residues. CDR3 sequence: CASSLSLAGAYNEQFF. The CDR3 coding sequence is TGTGCCAGCAGCTTATCCTTAGCGGGGGCCTACAATGAGCAGTTCTTC.

This clone appeared a single time. CDR3 DNA sequence: TGTGCCAGCTCACAGATGGTCCCGCAGACTACAGATACGCAGTATTTT. The encoded protein is CASSQMVPQTTDTQYF. The genes are TRBV18 and TRBJ2-3; D not certain. Germline assignment: CDR1 KGHSH and CDR2 LQKENI. Trimming removed 4 bases at V and 3 bases at J, with 17 bases between. The CDR3 consists of 16 residues.

Only one count was recorded for this clone. V gene TRBV7-2 combines with J gene TRBJ2-1; D is uncertain. Germline CDR1 SGHTA, CDR2 FQGNSA. Trimming shortened V by 4 bases and J by 3 bases, and 13 bases separated the two germline ends. The CDR3 totals 15 residues. The CDR3 loop is CASSSPAVSYNEQFF. The CDR3 bases are TGTGCCAGCAGCTCCCCCGCCGTCAGCTACAATGAGCAGTTCTTC. The variable domain in full, with the rest retrieved from reference TRBV7-2 and TRBJ2-1, is GAGVSQSPSNKVTEKGKDVELRCDPISGHTALYWYRQSLGQGLEFLIYFQGNSAPDKSGLPSDRFSAERTGGSVSTLTIQRTQQEDSAVYLCASSSPAVSYNEQFFGPGTRLTVL.

The chain recombines TRBV4-1 with TRBJ1-3; D uncertain. Germline V lookup: CDR1 MGHRA, CDR2 YSYEKL. This CDR3 spans 11 amino acids. Trimming took 4 bases from V and 9 from J, leaving 7 bases between them. The CDR3 nucleotides read TGCGCCAGCAGCCGAGGTGGCACCATATATTTT. This encodes CASSRGGTIYF.

This chain uses TRBV7-2 with TRBJ1-5; no clear D. The CDR3 extends over 13 amino acids. Germline values: CDR1 SGHTA, CDR2 FQGNSA. V lost 5 bases to trimming and J lost 0 bases, with 5 bases between them. DNA for the CDR3: TGTGCCAGCAGCCGCTATAGCAATCAGCCCCAGCATTTT. It encodes CASSRYSNQPQHF.

The V call is TRBV27, the J call TRBJ2-4; D is perhaps TRBD2 (7 bases). The length of the CDR3 is 17 residues. Trimming pared 5 bases from V and 0 bases from J, leaving 17 bases between. CDR1 is MNHEY, CDR2 SMNVEV, per germline (reference sequence). CDR3 region: CASSLRGGTLAKNIQYF. Written as DNA, the CDR3 is TGTGCCAGCAGTCTTAGGGGGGGAACCTTAGCCAAAAACATTCAGTACTTC.

The chain carries TRBV29-1 and TRBJ2-7, with TRBD2 matching over 9 bases. Germline trimming cut 6 bases from V and 1 base from J; bases unmatched to any gene: 4. CDR1 and CDR2 (germline): SQVTM, ANQGSEA. This CDR3 is 13 amino acids long. The CDR3 here is CSVVAGVSYEQYF. The CDR3 nucleotides are TGCAGCGTCGTAGCGGGGGTTTCCTACGAGCAGTACTTC.

This clone was observed once. The chain combines TRBV19 with TRBJ2-2; 8 nucleotides match TRBD1. V trimming: 6 bases; J trimming: 0 bases; junction bases outside the gene matches: 3. This CDR3 spans 15 amino acids. Germline CDR1 and CDR2: LNHDA and SQIVND (reference sequence). In DNA form, the CDR3 reads TGTGCCAGTAGCAGACAGGGGACGAACACCGGGGAGCTGTTTTTT. It specifies CASSRQGTNTGELFF.

The rearrangement uses TRBV6-6 and TRBJ1-6; 10 bases are shared with TRBD1. The CDR3 spans 16 residues. The junction had 8 bases not matched to a gene; V was cut back by 5 bases and J by 7 bases. CDR1 is MNHNY and CDR2 is SVGAGI in the germline V gene (reference sequence). The CDR3 DNA reads TGTGCCAGCAGTAACCTTGGACAGGGGGAAAATTCACCCCTCCACTTT. Protein product: CASSNLGQGENSPLHF.

The gene calls are TRBV6-2 or TRBV6-3 and TRBJ1-5; D is undetermined. This CDR3 contains 15 residues. V lost 0 bases, J lost 4 bases, and 10 bases lay in between. Germline V CDR1 and CDR2: MNHEY, SVGEGT. The chain's CDR3 is CASSYSRGLNQPQHF. As DNA, the CDR3 is TGTGCCAGCAGTTACTCGAGAGGTCTGAATCAGCCCCAGCATTTT.

The CDR3 here is CATAGTGNTIYF. DNA of the CDR3: TGTGCCACCGCGGGTACTGGAAACACCATATATTTT. The chain joins TRBV24-1 to TRBJ1-3; D call uncertain. V gave up 9 bases and J gave up 2 bases, with 7 bases separating them. The germline CDR1 and CDR2 sequences are KGHDR and SFDVKD. The CDR3 contains 12 residues.

The chain joins TRBV11-2 to TRBJ1-2; no definite D call. The CDR3 has 14 amino acids. Trimming pared 6 bases from V and 4 bases from J, leaving 15 bases between. The germline V gene encodes CDR1 SGHAT and CDR2 FQNNGV. The CDR3 here is CASRPIGRPYGYTF. In nucleotides, the CDR3 is TGTGCCAGCAGACCTATAGGGAGGCCCTATGGCTACACCTTC.

The V call is TRBV29-1, the J call TRBJ2-3; D perhaps matches TRBD1 (6 bases). V shed 7 bases and J shed 3 bases, with 14 bases lying between them. In germline, CDR1 is SQVTM, CDR2 ANQGSEA. This CDR3 contains 13 residues. CDR3 region: CSGQGPGTDTQYF. The CDR3 region has the DNA TGCAGCGGGCAGGGGCCCGGGACAGATACGCAGTATTTT.

Remarks on this clone: This sample includes further DNA sequences coding for the same CDR3. This rearrangement joins TRBV2 to TRBJ2-1, with D possibly matching TRBD1 (6 bases). In germline, CDR1 is SNHLY, CDR2 FYNNEI. Trimming stripped 4 bases from V and 7 bases from J, with 11 bases between. There are 13 residues in the CDR3. CDR3 sequence reads: CASSGTGLNEQFF. In nucleotides, the CDR3 is TGTGCCAGCAGTGGAACAGGGTTGAATGAGCAGTTCTTC.

This chain uses TRBV4-2 with TRBJ2-2; TRBD2 aligns across 10 bases. V shed 0 bases and J 7 bases; nucleotides not matched to a gene: 5. The CDR3 extends over 16 amino acids. The germline V gene has CDR1 LGHNA and CDR2 YNFKEQ. Here the CDR3 DNA reads TGTGCCAGCAGCCAAGATACTAGCGGGGTTTACGGGGAGCTGTTTTTT. Its protein product is CASSQDTSGVYGELFF.

The chain couples TRBV13 to TRBJ2-7, with 8 positions matching TRBD2. The V gene's germline CDR1 is PRHDT and CDR2 FYEKMQ (reference sequence). The CDR3 has 14 residues. J was trimmed by 2 bases and V by 5 bases; bases with no gene match: 5. CDR3 region: CASSRGGFPYEQYF. DNA of the CDR3: TGTGCCAGCAGCCGCGGGGGGTTCCCCTACGAGCAGTACTTC.

The DNA for the CDR3 is TGTGCCAGTAATCAGGGCTCCTATAATTCACCCCTCCACTTT. Protein: CASNQGSYNSPLHF. V usage is TRBV19 and J usage is TRBJ1-6; perhaps TRBD1 as D (5 bases). The V gene lost 7 bases and the J gene lost 0 bases, with 7 bases spanning the gap. From germline, CDR1 is LNHDA and CDR2 SQIVND (reference sequence). This CDR3 has 14 residues.